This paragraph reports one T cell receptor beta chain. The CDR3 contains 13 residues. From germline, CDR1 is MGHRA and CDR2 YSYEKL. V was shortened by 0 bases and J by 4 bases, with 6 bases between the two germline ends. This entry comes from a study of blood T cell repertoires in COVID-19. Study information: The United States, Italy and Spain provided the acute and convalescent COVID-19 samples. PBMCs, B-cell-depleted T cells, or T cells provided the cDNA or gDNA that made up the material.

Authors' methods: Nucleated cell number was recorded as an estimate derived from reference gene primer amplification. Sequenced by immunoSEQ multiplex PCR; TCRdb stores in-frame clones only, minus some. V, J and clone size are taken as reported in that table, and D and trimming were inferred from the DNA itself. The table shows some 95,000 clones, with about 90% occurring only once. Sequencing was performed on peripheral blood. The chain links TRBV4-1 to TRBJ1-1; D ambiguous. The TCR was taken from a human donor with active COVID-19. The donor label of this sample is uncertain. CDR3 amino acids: CASSQDTSTEAFF. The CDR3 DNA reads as TGCGCCAGCAGCCAAGATACGAGCACTGAAGCTTTCTTT.